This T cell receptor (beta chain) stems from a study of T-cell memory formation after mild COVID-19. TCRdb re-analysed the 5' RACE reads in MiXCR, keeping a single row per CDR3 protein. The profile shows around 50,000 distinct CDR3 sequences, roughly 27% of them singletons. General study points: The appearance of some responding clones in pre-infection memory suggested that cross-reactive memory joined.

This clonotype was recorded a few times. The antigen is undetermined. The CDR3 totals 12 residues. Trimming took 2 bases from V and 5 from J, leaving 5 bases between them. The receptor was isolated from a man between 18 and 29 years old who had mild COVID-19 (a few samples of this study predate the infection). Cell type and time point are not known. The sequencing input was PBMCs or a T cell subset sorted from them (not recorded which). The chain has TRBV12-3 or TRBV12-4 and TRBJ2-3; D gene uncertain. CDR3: CASSLQIDTQYF. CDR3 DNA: TGTGCCAGCAGTTTACAGATAGATACGCAGTATTTT.